This T cell receptor (beta chain) was sequenced during a study of neurological immune-mediated disorders. CDR1 and CDR2 from the germline V gene are MNHNS and SASEGT. The CDR3 runs to 15 residues. Trimming took 4 bases from V and 1 from J; bases not matched to a gene: 4. Synthesis of cDNA was carried out by template-switch 5'RACE. The reaction used 10-nucleotide random UMIs. A single record per CDR3 protein comes from TCRdb applying MiXCR to the 5' RACE reads. The top ten hold roughly two fifths of the sample, which has 14,000 or so distinct CDR3 sequences, under 15% seen once. For sorted libraries, the input was 1 million CD4+ or CD8+ T cells. This clonotype was detected many times.

The rearrangement uses TRBV6-1 and TRBJ2-7; 10 nucleotides agree with TRBD2. The origin of this receptor is a female donor with HTLV-1-associated myelopathy (HAM/TSP). The sequencing input was CD8+ T cells from blood. The CDR3 loop reads CASSGTAGGSYEQYF. CDR3 nucleotide sequence: TGTGCCAGCAGTGGGACAGCGGGAGGGTCCTACGAGCAGTACTTC.